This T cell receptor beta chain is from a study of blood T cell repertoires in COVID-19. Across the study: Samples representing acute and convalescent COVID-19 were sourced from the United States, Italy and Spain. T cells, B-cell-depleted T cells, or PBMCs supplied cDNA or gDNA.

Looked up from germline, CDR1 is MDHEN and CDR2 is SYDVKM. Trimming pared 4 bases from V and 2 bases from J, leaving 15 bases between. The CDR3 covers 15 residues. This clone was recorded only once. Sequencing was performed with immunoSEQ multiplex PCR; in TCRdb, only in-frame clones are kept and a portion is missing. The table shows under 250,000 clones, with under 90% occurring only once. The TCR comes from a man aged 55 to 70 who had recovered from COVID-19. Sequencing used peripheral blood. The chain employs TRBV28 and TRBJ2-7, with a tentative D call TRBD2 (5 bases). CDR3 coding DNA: TGTGCCAGCAGTTCCCCCGGGGTCTTCACCTACGAGCAGTACTTC. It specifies CASSSPGVFTYEQYF.